The entry that follows covers one T cell receptor beta chain sequence. What it binds is not known. PBMCs that had been cryopreserved were the source of about 2 micrograms of genomic DNA for TCR beta libraries. Target depth was 1 in 200,000 to 1 in 1 million T cells, about 10x per clonotype. Assay: immunoSEQ multiplex PCR; the TCRdb copy retains only in-frame clones and omits some. Of roughly 76,000 clones in the sample, approximately 80% were seen once. These data belong to a study of cytotoxic CD8 clonotypes in ibrutinib-treated CLL. Whole-study findings and limits: Starting clonality was above that of age-matched healthy donors and tracked circulating CD8+ T-cell counts. With treatment, public clonotypes, which were uncommon, either contracted or remained stable.

The CDR3 is 18 residues long. CDR1 and CDR2 (germline): SGHVS, FQNEAQ. V lost 5 bases and J lost 4, with 24 bases in between. The specimen was PBMCs, collected at disease progression, from a patient treated with ibrutinib. The receptor's source is a human donor with chronic lymphocytic leukemia. V is TRBV7-8 and J is TRBJ1-5; D perhaps matches TRBD1 (5 bases). The CDR3 region is CASSPTDLGPWGNQPQHF. In DNA form, the CDR3 reads TGTGCCAGCAGCCCCACTGATCTAGGCCCGTGGGGGAATCAGCCCCAGCATTTT. Together with reference TRBV7-8 and TRBJ1-5, the CDR3 gives the full variable domain: GAGVSQSPRYKVAKRGQDVALRCDPISGHVSLFWYQQALGQGPEFLTYFQNEAQLDKSGLPSDRFFAERPEGSVSTLKIQRTQQEDSAVYLCASSPTDLGPWGNQPQHFGDGTRLSIL.